The clone carrying this T cell receptor beta chain was observed a handful of times. Its cognate antigen is unknown. This sample stems from a study of cytomegalovirus exposure and HLA in healthy donors. Study summary: There were under 130 million unique TCR beta sequences, drawn from roughly 200 million T cells, in an earlier analysis.

General study points: Several V segments, TRBV6-2 and TRBV6-3 among them, could not be told apart and were dropped. The later analysis indicated that the majority of CMV-associated TCR beta chains appeared HLA-restricted.

V was pared by 8 bases and J by 2 bases, with 3 bases of the junction left unmatched. The CDR3 is 13 residues long. Germline values: CDR1 LNHDA, CDR2 SQIVND (reference sequence). With 60 Vbeta and 13 Jbeta primers, the PCR was carried out. Clones were read by immunoSEQ multiplex PCR, and TCRdb kept only the in-frame ones, dropping some. The data contain approximately 100,000 clones, approximately 85% of them singletons. The chain recombines TRBV19 with TRBJ2-3, with 8 bases that match TRBD1. Sequenced input: PBMCs. The receptor was isolated from a man aged 25-45 years in good health and CMV-seronegative. CDR3 sequence reads: CASGDRNTDTQYF. As DNA, the CDR3 is TGTGCCAGTGGGGACAGGAACACAGATACGCAGTATTTT.